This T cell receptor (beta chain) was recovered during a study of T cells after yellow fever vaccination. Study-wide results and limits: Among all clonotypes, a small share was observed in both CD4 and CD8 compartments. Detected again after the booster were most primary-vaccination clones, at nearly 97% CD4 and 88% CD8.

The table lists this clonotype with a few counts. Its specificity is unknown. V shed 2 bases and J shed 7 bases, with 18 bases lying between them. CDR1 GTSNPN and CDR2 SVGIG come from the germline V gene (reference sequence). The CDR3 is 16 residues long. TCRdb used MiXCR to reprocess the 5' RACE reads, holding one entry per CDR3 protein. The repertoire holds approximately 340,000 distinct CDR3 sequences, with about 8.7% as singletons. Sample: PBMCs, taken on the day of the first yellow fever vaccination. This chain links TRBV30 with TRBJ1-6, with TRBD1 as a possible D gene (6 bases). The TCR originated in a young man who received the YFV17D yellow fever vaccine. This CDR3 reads CAWSQHPGTLNSPLHF. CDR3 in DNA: TGTGCCTGGAGTCAACACCCCGGGACACTAAATTCACCCCTCCACTTT.